The T cell receptor (beta chain) under discussion was sequenced for a study of CD8 T cells in Susac syndrome. The overall study: When their blood was taken, patients with Susac syndrome were therapy-naive, taking corticosteroids, or taking intravenous immunoglobulin alone.

Concerning this clonotype: Its cognate antigen is unknown.

Study findings and constraints: In Susac syndrome, the CD4+ T cell repertoires did not show clonal expansion.

The RNA input was about 0.5 to 1 ug, and it was reverse transcribed with random hexamers. TCRdb itself ran the immunoSEQ multiplex PCR reads through MiXCR, one entry per CDR3 protein. The sample carries a few hundred thousand distinct CDR3 sequences, about 95% recorded once. Bulk CD8+ and CD4+ cells came from magnetic negative isolation; CD8+ TEMRA by FACS. CDR3 length: 11 residues. The germline V gene has CDR1 MNHEY and CDR2 SVGAGI. V gave up 7 bases and J gave up 7 bases, with 11 bases separating them. The sequence derives from a human donor with Susac syndrome. Sequencing was carried out using CD4+ T cells from PBMCs. V and J are TRBV6-5 and TRBJ2-7, with D perhaps assigned TRBD1 or TRBD2 (5 bases each). The CDR3 reads CASTEGREQYF. Here the CDR3 DNA reads TGTGCCAGCACCGAGGGGCGGGAGCAGTACTTC.